This TCR beta chain stems from a study of glioma-infiltrating T cells after dendritic cell vaccination. As for the study in general: Dendritic cell vaccine was injected intradermally three times, biweekly.

Germline V gene sequence: CDR1 SGHTA, CDR2 FQGNSA. This CDR3 is built from 15 residues. Worth noting for this clone: The germline gene is not matched at one end of the junction; a read error may be the cause.

Primers: 60 V beta forward and 13 J beta reverse. The method was immunoSEQ multiplex PCR; TCRdb's version includes in-frame clones alone and lacks a portion of them. The table includes approximately 84,000 clones, around 84% detected once. The receptor was derived from a human donor with glioblastoma. This chain connects TRBV7-2 to TRBJ2-3, with 11 bases matching TRBD2. Sequencing used blood, obtained before dendritic cell vaccination. Here the CDR3 DNA reads TGCGCCAGCAGCCTGGGACTAGCGGGCACAGATACGCAGTATTTT. It codes for CASSLGLAGTDTQYF.